Each of the 5 T cell receptor beta chains below was sequenced from the same sample in a study of shared clonotypes between healthy human individuals. Profiled with immunoSEQ multiplex PCR; TCRdb holds only in-frame clones, not every one. This repertoire shows roughly 2 million clones, 90% to 96% found once; its top ten account for approximately 0.13%. What was sequenced was naive CD4+ T cells sorted from blood. The subset denotes: CD45RA+ positively selected. Receptors were obtained from a man younger than 35 in good health.

The chain couples TRBV4-1 to TRBJ2-3, with D unclear. V was clipped by 1 base and J by 2 bases, with 10 bases between them. CDR3 length: 15 residues. Germline CDR1 and CDR2: MGHRA and YSYEKL. The CDR3 DNA reads TGCGCCAGCAGCCAAGTTGCAGCTCCCACAGATACGCAGTATTTT. As protein: CASSQVAAPTDTQYF.

This chain links TRBV5-1 with TRBJ2-2, with 12 bases that match TRBD2. The length of the CDR3 is 16 residues. V dropped 4 bases and J dropped 7; count of bases not matched to a gene: 8. Germline V gene sequence: CDR1 SGHRS, CDR2 YFSETQ. The CDR3 loop reads CASSLPPGLAGGELFF. CDR3 coding DNA: TGCGCCAGCAGCCTACCTCCGGGACTAGCGGGCGGGGAGCTGTTTTTT.

The chain joins TRBV6-1 to TRBJ1-3; tentatively, D is TRBD1 (5 bases). The germline CDR1 and CDR2 sequences are MNHNS and SASEGT. The CDR3 spans 16 residues. The V and J ends lost 0 bases and 2 bases respectively, with 11 bases between them. Here the CDR3 reads CASSEALRGPGNTIYF. Written as DNA, the CDR3 is TGTGCCAGCAGTGAAGCGCTTCGGGGCCCTGGAAACACCATATATTTT.

A single count supports this clone. The gene calls are TRBV7-9 and TRBJ1-6, with D hard to call. This CDR3 has 15 amino acids. Between the trimmed V and J ends, which lost 1 base and 9 bases, there was a span of 13 bases. Germline V CDR1 and CDR2: SEHNR, FQNEAQ (reference sequence). As DNA, the CDR3 is TGTGCCAGCAGCTTAGGGGCGGTCCAAGTTTCACCCCTCCACTTT. The encoded protein is CASSLGAVQVSPLHF.

The chain employs TRBV10-1 and TRBJ2-7; 8 nucleotides line up with TRBD2. There are 15 residues in the CDR3. Trimming removed 3 bases from V and 3 bases from J; junction bases left unmatched: 7. The germline CDR1 and CDR2 sequences are WNHNN and SYGVQD (reference sequence). The CDR3 DNA is TGCGCCAGCAGTGACGGTGTCGGGAGGGACTACGAGCAGTACTTC. Translation: CASSDGVGRDYEQYF.